A selection of T cell receptor beta chains follows, all from one sample in a study of T cells in Graves' hyperthyroidism and ophthalmopathy. In TCRdb, the multiplex PCR reads were re-called with MiXCR into one record per CDR3 protein. The data show about 840,000 distinct CDR3 sequences, with 38% seen just once and approximately 10% held by the top ten. The sequenced material came from blood. Source of these receptors: a man younger than 35 with Graves' hyperthyroidism. Both conserved end residues are part of each CDR3. The order of the fields is clone size, CDR3 length, J gene, V gene, D gene, CDR3 protein, CDR3 DNA. D genes are given only for firm matches. Clone size is stated in some rows and not others, as once, few, many or a class when expanded.

clone size: many
CDR3 length: 14
J gene: TRBJ1-1
V gene: TRBV29-1
D gene: NA
CDR3 protein: CSGESREMYTEAFF
CDR3 DNA: TGCAGCGGTGAGAGCAGGGAGATGTACACTGAAGCTTTCTTT

clone size: NA
CDR3 length: 14
J gene: TRBJ2-7
V gene: TRBV10-3
D gene: TRBD2
CDR3 protein: CAISEVAGGYEQYF
CDR3 DNA: TGTGCCATCAGTGAGGTAGCGGGAGGCTACGAGCAGTACTTC

clone size: many
CDR3 length: 13
J gene: TRBJ2-7
V gene: TRBV10-3
D gene: NA
CDR3 protein: CAISGLGNYEQYF
CDR3 DNA: TGTGCCATCAGTGGTCTTGGAAACTACGAGCAGTACTTC

clone size: NA
CDR3 length: 15
J gene: TRBJ2-7
V gene: TRBV15
D gene: NA
CDR3 protein: CATSRDYRDDYEQYF
CDR3 DNA: TGTGCCACCAGCAGAGATTACAGGGACGACTACGAGCAGTACTTC

clone size: few
CDR3 length: 18
J gene: TRBJ2-2
V gene: TRBV15
D gene: TRBD1
CDR3 protein: CATSTLDPDRGGTGELFF
CDR3 DNA: TGTGCCACCAGCACCCTAGACCCTGACAGGGGGGGAACCGGGGAGCTGTTTTTT

clone size: few
CDR3 length: 17
J gene: TRBJ2-2
V gene: TRBV7-6
D gene: TRBD1
CDR3 protein: CASSLAQGEMSTGELFF
CDR3 DNA: TGTGCCAGCAGCCTAGCACAGGGGGAGATGAGCACCGGGGAGCTGTTTTTT

clone size: few
CDR3 length: 14
J gene: TRBJ2-5
V gene: TRBV14
D gene: NA
CDR3 protein: CASSQILGVETQYF
CDR3 DNA: TGTGCCAGCAGCCAGATACTAGGGGTCGAGACCCAGTACTTC

clone size: many
CDR3 length: 13
J gene: TRBJ2-5
V gene: TRBV7-2
D gene: NA
CDR3 protein: CASSLNGGETQYF
CDR3 DNA: TGTGCCAGCAGCTTGAACGGGGGAGAGACCCAGTACTTC

clone size: few
CDR3 length: 15
J gene: TRBJ1-5
V gene: TRBV5-1
D gene: TRBD1
CDR3 protein: CASRPGTGDNQPQHF
CDR3 DNA: TGCGCCAGCAGACCCGGGACAGGGGACAATCAGCCCCAGCATTTT

clone size: few
CDR3 length: 17
J gene: TRBJ1-3
V gene: TRBV7-3
D gene: TRBD1
CDR3 protein: CASSLGQVLHSGNTIYF
CDR3 DNA: TGTGCCAGCAGCTTAGGACAGGTCCTTCACTCTGGAAACACCATATATTTT

clone size: many
CDR3 length: 15
J gene: TRBJ1-2
V gene: TRBV12-3/TRBV12-4
D gene: TRBD1
CDR3 protein: CASSPSDRRAYGYTF
CDR3 DNA: TGTGCCAGCAGTCCATCGGACAGGAGGGCCTATGGCTACACCTTC

clone size: NA
CDR3 length: 14
J gene: TRBJ2-7
V gene: TRBV7-9
D gene: NA
CDR3 protein: CASSLPLAAYEQYF
CDR3 DNA: TGTGCCAGCAGCTTACCGCTGGCAGCCTACGAGCAGTACTTC

clone size: many
CDR3 length: 14
J gene: TRBJ2-7
V gene: TRBV24-1
D gene: NA
CDR3 protein: CATSDTDRPYEQYF
CDR3 DNA: TGTGCCACCAGTGATACTGACAGGCCCTACGAGCAGTACTTC

clone size: many
CDR3 length: 14
J gene: TRBJ1-2
V gene: TRBV9
D gene: NA
CDR3 protein: CASSVDGRNYGYTF
CDR3 DNA: TGTGCCAGCAGCGTAGATGGCAGGAACTATGGCTACACCTTC